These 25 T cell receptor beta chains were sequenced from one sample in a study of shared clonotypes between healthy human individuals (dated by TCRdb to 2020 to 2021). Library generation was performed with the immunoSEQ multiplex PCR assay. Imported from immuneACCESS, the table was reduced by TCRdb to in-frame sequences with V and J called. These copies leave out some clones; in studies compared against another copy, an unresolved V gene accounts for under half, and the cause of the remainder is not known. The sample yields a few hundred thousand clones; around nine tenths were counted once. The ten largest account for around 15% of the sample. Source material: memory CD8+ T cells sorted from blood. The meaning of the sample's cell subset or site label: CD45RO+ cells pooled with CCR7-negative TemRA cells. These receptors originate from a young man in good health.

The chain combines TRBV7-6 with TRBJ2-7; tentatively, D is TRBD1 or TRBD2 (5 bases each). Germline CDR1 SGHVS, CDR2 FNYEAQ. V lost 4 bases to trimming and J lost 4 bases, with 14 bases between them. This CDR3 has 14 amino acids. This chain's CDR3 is CASSSGTLDYEQYF. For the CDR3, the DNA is TGTGCCAGCAGCTCCGGGACGTTAGATTACGAGCAGTACTTC.

As DNA, the CDR3 is TGTGCCAGCAGTTTGATACTATCCACTTACCAATATGGCTACACCTTC. It encodes CASSLILSTYQYGYTF. The chain carries TRBV28 and TRBJ1-2; the D is unclear. The V end lost 3 bases, the J end lost 5 bases, and 19 bases lay between the germline ends. Looked up from germline, CDR1 is MDHEN and CDR2 is SYDVKM. The CDR3 totals 16 residues.

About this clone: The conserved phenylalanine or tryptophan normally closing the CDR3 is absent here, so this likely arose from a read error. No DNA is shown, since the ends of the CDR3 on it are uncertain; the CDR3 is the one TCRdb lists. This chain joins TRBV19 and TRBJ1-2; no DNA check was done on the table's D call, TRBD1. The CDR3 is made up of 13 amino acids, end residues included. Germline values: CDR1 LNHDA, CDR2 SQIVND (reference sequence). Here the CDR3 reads CASSCLRQAQSVV.

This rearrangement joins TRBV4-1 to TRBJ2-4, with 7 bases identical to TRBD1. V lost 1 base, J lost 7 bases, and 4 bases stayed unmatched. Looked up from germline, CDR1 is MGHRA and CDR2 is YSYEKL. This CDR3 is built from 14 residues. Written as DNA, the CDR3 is TGCGCCAGCAGCCAAGCCACACAGGGGAACATTCAGTACTTC. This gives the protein CASSQATQGNIQYF.

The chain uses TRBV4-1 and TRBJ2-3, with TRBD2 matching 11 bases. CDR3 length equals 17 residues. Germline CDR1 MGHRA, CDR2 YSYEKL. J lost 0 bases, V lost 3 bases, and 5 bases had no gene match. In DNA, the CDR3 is TGCGCCAGCAGCCATCCCGGGACTAGCGGTAGCACAGATACGCAGTATTTT. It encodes CASSHPGTSGSTDTQYF.

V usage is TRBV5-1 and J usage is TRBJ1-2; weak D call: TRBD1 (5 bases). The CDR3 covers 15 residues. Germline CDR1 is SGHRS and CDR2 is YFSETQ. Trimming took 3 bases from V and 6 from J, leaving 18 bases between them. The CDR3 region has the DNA TGCGCCAGCAGCTCGGCGGCACAGACAGTAGATGGCTACACCTTC. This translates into CASSSAAQTVDGYTF.

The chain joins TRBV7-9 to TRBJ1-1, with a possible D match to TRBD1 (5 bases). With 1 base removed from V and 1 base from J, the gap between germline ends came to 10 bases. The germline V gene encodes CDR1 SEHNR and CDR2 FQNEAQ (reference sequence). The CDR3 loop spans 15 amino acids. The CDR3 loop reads CASSLGQGSNTEAFF. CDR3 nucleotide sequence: TGTGCCAGCAGCTTAGGTCAGGGTTCGAACACTGAAGCTTTCTTT.

DNA for the CDR3: TGTGCCAGCAGCTTGACTAATATCTTGGGGGAGCAGTACTTC. Protein product: CASSLTNILGEQYF. The J gene is TRBJ2-7, the V gene TRBV5-6; D is ambiguous. Deletions cut 1 base from V and 7 bases from J, with 15 bases between. The CDR3 has 14 residues. CDR1 is SGHDT, CDR2 YYEEEE, per germline.

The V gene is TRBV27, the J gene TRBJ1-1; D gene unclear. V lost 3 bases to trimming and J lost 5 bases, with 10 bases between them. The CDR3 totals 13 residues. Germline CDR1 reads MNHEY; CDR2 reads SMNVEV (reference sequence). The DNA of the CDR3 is TGTGCCAGCAGTTTGTCCGTGGAGACTGAAGCTTTCTTT. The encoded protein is CASSLSVETEAFF.

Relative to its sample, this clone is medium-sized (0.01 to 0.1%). Written as DNA, the CDR3 is TGTGCCAGCCGAACCGCGAGTAACGAGCAGTACTTC. Translating gives CASRTASNEQYF. The chain employs TRBV27 and TRBJ2-7; no clear D gene. This CDR3 has 12 residues. Germline CDR1 reads MNHEY; CDR2 reads SMNVEV (reference sequence). V gave up 8 bases and J gave up 5 bases, with 13 bases separating them.

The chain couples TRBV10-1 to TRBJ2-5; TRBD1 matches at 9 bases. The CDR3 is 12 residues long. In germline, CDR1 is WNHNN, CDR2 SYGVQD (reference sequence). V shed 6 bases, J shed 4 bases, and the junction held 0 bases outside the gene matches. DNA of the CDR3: TGCGCCAGCAGGGGACAGGGAGAGACCCAGTACTTC. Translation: CASRGQGETQYF.

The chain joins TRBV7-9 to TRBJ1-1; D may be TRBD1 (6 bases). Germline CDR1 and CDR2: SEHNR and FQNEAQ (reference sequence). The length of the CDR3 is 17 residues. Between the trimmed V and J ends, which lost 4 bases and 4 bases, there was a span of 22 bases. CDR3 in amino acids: CASSSRPFKTGATEAFF. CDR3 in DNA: TGTGCCAGCAGCTCTCGCCCCTTTAAGACAGGCGCCACTGAAGCTTTCTTT.

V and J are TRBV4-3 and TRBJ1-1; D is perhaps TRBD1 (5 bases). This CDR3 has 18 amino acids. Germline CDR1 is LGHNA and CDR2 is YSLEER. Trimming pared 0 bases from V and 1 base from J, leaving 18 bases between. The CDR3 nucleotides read TGCGCCAGCAGCCAAGAGGCACCCAGGGTGGAATGGAACACTGAAGCTTTCTTT. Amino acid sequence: CASSQEAPRVEWNTEAFF.

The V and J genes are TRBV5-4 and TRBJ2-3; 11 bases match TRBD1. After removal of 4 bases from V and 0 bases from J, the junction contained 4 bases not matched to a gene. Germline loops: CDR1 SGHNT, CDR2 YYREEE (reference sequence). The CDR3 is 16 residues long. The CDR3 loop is CASSLWDRGSTDTQYF. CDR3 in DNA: TGTGCCAGCAGCCTCTGGGACAGGGGGAGCACAGATACGCAGTATTTT.

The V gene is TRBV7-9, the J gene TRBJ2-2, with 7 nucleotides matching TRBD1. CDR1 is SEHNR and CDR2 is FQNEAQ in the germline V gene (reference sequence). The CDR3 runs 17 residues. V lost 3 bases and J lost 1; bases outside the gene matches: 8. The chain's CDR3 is CASSFGPGQENTGELFF. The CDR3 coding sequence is TGTGCCAGCAGCTTTGGGCCCGGACAGGAGAACACCGGGGAGCTGTTTTTT. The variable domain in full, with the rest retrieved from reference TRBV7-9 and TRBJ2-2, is DTGVSQNPRHKITKRGQNVTFRCDPISEHNRLYWYRQTLGQGPEFLTYFQNEAQLEKSRLLSDRFSAERPKGSFSTLEIQRTEQGDSAMYLCASSFGPGQENTGELFFGEGSRLTVL.

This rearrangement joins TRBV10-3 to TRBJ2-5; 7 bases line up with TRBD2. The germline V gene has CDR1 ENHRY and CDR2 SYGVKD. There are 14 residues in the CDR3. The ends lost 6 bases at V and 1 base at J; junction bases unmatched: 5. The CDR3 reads CAIRDASGQETQYF. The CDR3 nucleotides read TGTGCCATCAGAGACGCTAGCGGCCAAGAGACCCAGTACTTC.

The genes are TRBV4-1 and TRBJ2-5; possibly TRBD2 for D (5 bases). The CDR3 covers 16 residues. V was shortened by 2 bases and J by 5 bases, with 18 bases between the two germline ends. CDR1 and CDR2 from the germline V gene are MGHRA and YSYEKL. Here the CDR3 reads CASSQISWGSGETQYF. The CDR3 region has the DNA TGCGCCAGCAGCCAAATATCCTGGGGATCGGGGGAGACCCAGTACTTC.

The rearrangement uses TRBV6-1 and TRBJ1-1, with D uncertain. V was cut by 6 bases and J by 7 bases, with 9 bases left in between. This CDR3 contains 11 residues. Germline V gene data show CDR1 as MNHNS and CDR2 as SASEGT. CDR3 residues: CASRDPSEAFF. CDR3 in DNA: TGTGCCAGCAGGGACCCGAGTGAAGCTTTCTTT.

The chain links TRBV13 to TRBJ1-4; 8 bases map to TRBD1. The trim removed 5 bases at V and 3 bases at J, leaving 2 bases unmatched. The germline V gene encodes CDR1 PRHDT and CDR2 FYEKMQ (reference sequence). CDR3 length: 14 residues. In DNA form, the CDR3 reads TGTGCCAGCAGCGTGGGACAGGCTAATGAAAAACTGTTTTTT. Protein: CASSVGQANEKLFF.

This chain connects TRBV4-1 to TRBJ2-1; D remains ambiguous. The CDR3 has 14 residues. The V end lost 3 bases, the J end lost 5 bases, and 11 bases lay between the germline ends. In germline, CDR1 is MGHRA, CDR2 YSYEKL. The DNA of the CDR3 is TGCGCCAGCAGCCACCTGATGGGGAACAATGAGCAGTTCTTC. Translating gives CASSHLMGNNEQFF.

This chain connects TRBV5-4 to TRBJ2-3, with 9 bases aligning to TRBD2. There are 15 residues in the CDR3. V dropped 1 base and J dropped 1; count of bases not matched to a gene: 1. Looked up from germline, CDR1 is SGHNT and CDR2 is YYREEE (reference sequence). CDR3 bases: TGTGCCAGCAGCTTGCCTAGCGGGGGCACAGATACGCAGTATTTT. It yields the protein CASSLPSGGTDTQYF.

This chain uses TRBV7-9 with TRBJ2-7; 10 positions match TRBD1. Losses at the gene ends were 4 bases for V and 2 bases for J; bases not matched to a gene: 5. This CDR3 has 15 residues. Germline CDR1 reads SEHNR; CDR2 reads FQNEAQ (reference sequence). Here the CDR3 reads CASSYPGQGTYEQYF. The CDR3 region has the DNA TGTGCCAGCAGCTACCCGGGACAGGGGACCTACGAGCAGTACTTC.

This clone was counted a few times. The chain's CDR3 is CASTRLGSQETQYF. CDR3 nucleotides: TGTGCCAGCACCCGACTAGGGTCCCAAGAGACCCAGTACTTC. The chain uses TRBV27 and TRBJ2-5, with a possible D match to TRBD2 (6 bases). Germline assignment: CDR1 MNHEY and CDR2 SMNVEV (reference sequence). Trimming removed 7 bases from V and 1 base from J, with 13 bases in between. The CDR3 is 14 residues long.

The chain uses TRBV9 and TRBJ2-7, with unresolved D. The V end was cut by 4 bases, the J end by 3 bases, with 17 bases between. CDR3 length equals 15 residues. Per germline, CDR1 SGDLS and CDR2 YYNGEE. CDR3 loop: CASSPQAPSHYEQYF. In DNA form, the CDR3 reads TGTGCCAGCAGCCCCCAGGCCCCCTCGCACTACGAGCAGTACTTC.

The CDR3 spells CASSYSEVDTEAFF. In DNA, the CDR3 is TGTGCCAGCAGTTACTCGGAAGTGGACACTGAAGCTTTCTTT. The chain has TRBV6-5 and TRBJ1-1; D unresolved. With 0 bases removed from V and 3 bases from J, the gap between germline ends came to 8 bases. Germline-derived CDR1 and CDR2 are MNHEY and SVGAGI. This CDR3 contains 14 residues.